Listed here are 16 T cell receptor beta chains from one sample, sequenced in a study of T cell responses to AZD1222 COVID-19 vaccine. Produced via immunoSEQ multiplex PCR; TCRdb's table is partial and in-frame only. This table has 90,000 to 150,000 clones, roughly 89% appearing once. Sample: peripheral blood, taken on day 0 of AZD1222 vaccination. All receptors come from an adult in good health.

The CDR3 loop is CASGLVRRPNEAFF. CDR3 bases: TGTGCTAGTGGTTTGGTACGCAGGCCGAATGAAGCTTTCTTT. The rearrangement uses TRBV12-5 and TRBJ1-1; no firm D call. Germline loops: CDR1 LGHNT, CDR2 FRNRAP. V was shortened by 0 bases and J by 7 bases, with 12 bases between the two germline ends. There are 14 residues in the CDR3.

V is TRBV25-1 and J is TRBJ2-2, with 9 nucleotides matching TRBD1. The trim removed 8 bases at V and 4 bases at J, leaving 8 bases unmatched. CDR1 is MGHDK, CDR2 SYGVNS, per germline. The CDR3 is made up of 15 amino acids. The CDR3 nucleotides read TGTGCCAGCGGACCCGGGACAGGGACCACCGGGGAGCTGTTTTTT. This translates into CASGPGTGTTGELFF.

The genes are TRBV5-6 and TRBJ2-5, with a possible D match to TRBD2 (6 bases). Germline CDR1 and CDR2: SGHDT and YYEEEE. The CDR3 is 16 residues long. Trimming took 6 bases from V and 3 from J, leaving 21 bases between them. CDR3 residues: CASNIITGTRKETQYF. Here the CDR3 DNA reads TGTGCCAGCAACATCATTACCGGGACTCGGAAAGAGACCCAGTACTTC.

There are a few counts of this clone. The chain recombines TRBV24-1 with TRBJ2-2; 9 bases agree with TRBD1. The junction had 8 bases not matched to a gene; V was cut back by 2 bases and J by 8 bases. CDR3 length equals 16 residues. The germline V gene has CDR1 KGHDR and CDR2 SFDVKD. The CDR3 DNA reads as TGTGCCACCAGTGATTCGACCGGGACAGGGAGAGGGGAGCTGTTTTTT. It yields the protein CATSDSTGTGRGELFF.

About this clone itself: Sequence at one end of the junction differs from germline and may be a read error. The rearrangement joins TRBV18 to TRBJ1-1; tentatively, D is TRBD1 (5 bases). Germline V gene sequence: CDR1 KGHSH, CDR2 LQKENI. The length of the CDR3 is 13 residues. DNA of the CDR3: TGTGCCAGCTCACCGGAGGGGAACGCTGAAGCTTTCTTT. Its translation: CASSPEGNAEAFF.

The V gene is TRBV19, the J gene TRBJ1-5; no clear D. The CDR3 has 16 amino acids. The germline V gene encodes CDR1 LNHDA and CDR2 SQIVND (reference sequence). V lost 1 base and J lost 3, with 13 bases in between. The CDR3 loop is CASSIVMTGNNQPQHF. CDR3 in DNA: TGTGCCAGTAGTATAGTGATGACGGGAAACAATCAGCCCCAGCATTTT.

V usage is TRBV6-5 and J usage is TRBJ1-6, with 7 bases lining up with TRBD1. V gave up 6 bases and J gave up 7 bases; unmatched junction bases: 9. Germline CDR1 and CDR2: MNHEY and SVGAGI. This CDR3 contains 15 residues. CDR3 loop: CASRPPTGQNSPLHF. For the CDR3, the DNA is TGTGCCAGCAGACCTCCTACGGGACAGAATTCACCCCTCCACTTT.

This clone was seen more than once but under ten times. The chain uses TRBV27 and TRBJ1-5; D is uncertain. The V and J ends lost 8 bases and 2 bases respectively, with 13 bases between them. The V gene's germline CDR1 is MNHEY and CDR2 SMNVEV (reference sequence). The CDR3 is 14 residues long. The DNA of the CDR3 is TGTGCCAGCGGCAACCCTCTGGGCAATCAGCCCCAGCATTTT. Its translation is CASGNPLGNQPQHF.

V gene TRBV5-8 combines with J gene TRBJ1-2; 8 bases fit TRBD1. The germline CDR1 and CDR2 sequences are SGHTS and YDEGEE. This CDR3 has 15 amino acids. The V and J ends lost 4 bases and 4 bases, in that order; junction bases with no gene match: 9. The CDR3 is CASSHLTGVSYGYTF. The CDR3 coding sequence is TGTGCCAGCAGCCACTTGACAGGGGTTAGCTATGGCTACACCTTC.

The chain combines TRBV18 with TRBJ2-1, with a tentative D call TRBD1 (7 bases). The V gene lost 3 bases and the J gene lost 7 bases, with 16 bases spanning the gap. The CDR3 length is 15 residues. Germline V gene lookup returns CDR1 KGHSH and CDR2 LQKENI. The CDR3 protein is CASSPGGGSRNEQFF. In nucleotides, the CDR3 is TGTGCCAGCTCACCCGGAGGGGGCTCGCGGAATGAGCAGTTCTTC.

Here the CDR3 reads CASSLLRQNYTF. The CDR3 nucleotides read TGTGCCAGCAGTTTATTGAGACAGAACTACACCTTC. The V and J genes are TRBV28 and TRBJ1-2; TRBD1 is a possible D gene (5 bases). Trimming took off 1 base at V and 10 bases at J, with 10 bases between the two ends. Germline CDR1 is MDHEN and CDR2 is SYDVKM. This CDR3 has 12 amino acids.

This chain links TRBV28 with TRBJ2-1, with 8 bases matching TRBD2. Looked up from germline, CDR1 is MDHEN and CDR2 is SYDVKM. Trimming at V came to 3 bases and at J to 7 bases, leaving 8 bases not matched to a gene. The CDR3 sequence is 15 residues long. CDR3 in DNA: TGTGCCAGCAGTTTCGCGGGAGGTGGGAGGAATGAGCAGTTCTTC. It specifies CASSFAGGGRNEQFF.

The J gene is TRBJ2-1, the V gene TRBV27; 11 positions match TRBD2. V lost 1 base to trimming and J lost 9 bases; unmatched junction nucleotides: 5. Germline V gives CDR1 MNHEY, CDR2 SMNVEV (reference sequence). The CDR3 covers 15 residues. The CDR3 here is CASSLWLAGGGEQFF. In nucleotides, the CDR3 is TGTGCCAGCAGTTTATGGCTAGCGGGAGGAGGTGAGCAGTTCTTC.

The rearrangement links TRBV29-1 to TRBJ1-6, with D perhaps TRBD1 (5 bases). V was clipped by 6 bases and J by 9 bases, with 15 bases between them. The germline V gene has CDR1 SQVTM and CDR2 ANQGSEA. CDR3 size: 13 residues. The CDR3 DNA is TGCAGCGTAAGGGACCAGAACACTTCACCCCTCCACTTT. Its protein is CSVRDQNTSPLHF.

The V and J genes are TRBV5-4 and TRBJ1-1; no reliable D call. Trimming cost V 1 base and J 0 bases, with 7 bases left between them. Germline V CDR1 and CDR2: SGHNT, YYREEE (reference sequence). CDR3 size: 14 residues. The CDR3 loop reads CASSLSRMNTEAFF. In DNA form, the CDR3 reads TGTGCCAGCAGCTTGTCTAGGATGAACACTGAAGCTTTCTTT.

This clone was picked up a small number of times. This chain connects TRBV7-3 to TRBJ2-7; D not resolved. Trimming stripped 3 bases from V and 5 bases from J, with 11 bases between. The CDR3 runs 13 residues. Germline V CDR1 and CDR2: SGHTA, FQGTGA. The CDR3 DNA is TGTGCCAGCAGCTTGTATTGGCGAGACGAGCAGTACTTC. Translating it yields CASSLYWRDEQYF.